Listed here is a single T cell receptor (beta chain). Its antigen is currently not known. Qualities for individual bases were not recorded, and no much larger clone is one base off. This sample is part of a study of blood T cell repertoires in COVID-19 (dated by TCRdb to between 2020 and 2021). Regarding the complete study: Samples covering the acute and convalescent phases of COVID-19 were provided by collaborators in the United States, Italy and Spain. Where available, HLA class I and class II types were obtained from metadata supplied by the sample provider rather than from assay-based typing. The material from the prospective study consisted of cDNA or gDNA derived from T cells, B-cell-depleted T cells, or PBMCs. Subjects who had been exposed to COVID-19, were actively infected with it, or had recovered from it provided the deeply sampled blood TCRbeta repertoires that made up the dataset. Nearly every sample came with metadata listing a de-identified subject ID, COVID-19 status, age in years and sex. The repertoires were made available in a free public database intended to serve as a resource for research on the immune response to SARS-CoV-2. The samples were drawn from the first 160 participants of the ongoing ImmuneRACE study and from 1,200 or so subjects provided by 6 global collaborators.

In the prospective study, participants were roughly 18 to 89 years old, resided in 20 to 30 geographic areas of the United States, and were enrolled through a virtual design. In the prospective study, cohorts were assigned on the basis of participant-reported clinical history obtained from a screening survey and a study questionnaire. A participant counted as exposed if, within 2 weeks of entering the study, that participant had been in contact with someone who had a PCR-confirmed or clinician-diagnosed COVID-19 case. Each participant in the prospective study had whole blood, serum and a nasopharyngeal or oropharyngeal swab collected by mobile phlebotomists. Over a roughly two-month period, participants in the prospective study had the option of providing additional blood draws and questionnaires. Before DNA extraction, blood samples from the prospective study were shipped at room temperature or frozen.

According to the germline V gene (reference sequence), CDR1 reads LGHDT and CDR2 reads YNNKEL. The CDR3 spans 14 residues, from the cysteine through the phenylalanine. The entry retains the CDR3 DNA only, 42 bases that are in frame from base 1. V loses 4 bases, J loses 2 bases, and the germline ends lie 12 bases apart. The immunoSEQ Assay, a bias-controlled multiplex PCR, was used to amplify TCRbeta CDR3 regions from genomic DNA. As for the authors' bioinformatics: Nucleated cell counts per sample were estimated from amplification of reference gene primers within the assay. To quantify the absolute abundance of each unique TCRbeta CDR3 rearrangement, sequence reads were collapsed and filtered. For each sample, productive Simpson clonality was calculated by taking the square root of Simpson's diversity index across productive rearrangements. The clones in this table, taken by TCRdb from immuneACCESS, are in-frame only. Not every clone is retained; where verified, under half of the shortfall comes from an unresolved V gene, and the cause of the rest is unknown. The D gene and trimming were derived from the DNA, and the V and J assignments and clone size from that table. For this sample the table gives more than 300,000 clones, of which over 90% were detected only once. 3.9% of the sample belongs to the ten largest clones.

The paper as a whole reports these results and caveats: The quantity of clinical and demographic metadata differed by source and by participant and was supplied without curation.

Sequencing used PBMCs or T cells enriched from blood (not recorded which). The receptor chain draws on TRBV3-1 (or the pseudogene TRBV3-2) and TRBJ2-7; D gene: possibly TRBD1, on 6 matching bases. This sequence originates from a woman in her 30s who had been exposed to COVID-19. The base sequence is TGTGCCAGCAGCCGAGGTAACAGGGCCTACGAGCAGTACTTC. It encodes CASSRGNRAYEQYF.